These 20 T cell receptor beta chains originate from one sample sequenced in a study of shared clonotypes between healthy human individuals (dated by TCRdb to about 2020). Receptors were amplified or captured by the immunoSEQ multiplex PCR assay. The source is immuneACCESS, and TCRdb retained only in-frame sequences with V and J called. Part of the clones is not carried over; for the studies checked, unresolved V genes explain less than half of this, and the remainder is unexplained. A total of some 1 million clones appear in this sample, under 80% of them only once. The ten largest clonotypes hold 1.4% of the sample. The sequenced material came from memory CD4+ T cells sorted from blood. The sample's cell subset or site label is to be understood as: CD45RA-negative fraction. These receptors originate from a man in his late teens or twenties in good health.

This clone was counted only a few times. The chain recombines TRBV10-3 with TRBJ2-2; D remains ambiguous. The V end lost 0 bases, the J end lost 1 base, and 9 bases lay between the germline ends. There are 16 residues in the CDR3. The germline gives CDR1 ENHRY, CDR2 SYGVKD. The CDR3 here is CAISESTRQNTGELFF. The DNA for the CDR3 is TGTGCCATCAGTGAGTCGACTCGTCAGAACACCGGGGAGCTGTTTTTT.

The chain couples TRBV6-5 to TRBJ2-1; D is unresolved. Germline CDR1 reads MNHEY; CDR2 reads SVGAGI. The V and J ends lost 6 bases and 10 bases respectively, with 19 bases between them. The CDR3 has 14 residues. CDR3 in amino acids: CASRLQLAQPEQFF. CDR3 nucleotides: TGTGCCAGCAGACTCCAACTGGCACAGCCGGAGCAGTTCTTC.

This clone was counted only a few times. CDR3 loop: CASSKETGIYEQYF. Here the CDR3 DNA reads TGTGCCAGCAGCAAAGAGACAGGGATCTACGAGCAGTACTTC. This chain joins TRBV21-1 and TRBJ2-7; the DNA was not compared with TRBD1, the D call given in the table. TRBV21-1 is a recognized pseudogene. The CDR3 runs to 14 residues.

The rearrangement links TRBV19 to TRBJ1-6; 8 positions match TRBD1. Per the germline V gene, CDR1 is LNHDA and CDR2 is SQIVND (reference sequence). V gave up 9 bases and J gave up 6 bases; unmatched junction bases: 7. The CDR3 runs to 14 residues. CDR3 coding DNA: TGTGCCAGCGGACAGGGCCGCTTTAATTCACCCCTCCACTTT. Translated: CASGQGRFNSPLHF.

This chain links TRBV19 with TRBJ2-2; TRBD2 might be the D (6 bases). Germline V gene sequence: CDR1 LNHDA, CDR2 SQIVND (reference sequence). The ends were cut back, 9 bases at V and 4 bases at J, with 18 bases in the middle. The CDR3 spans 15 residues. The CDR3 coding sequence is TGTGCCAGCGCATCGGGACTCCTTCTCACCGGGGAGCTGTTTTTT. Translation gives CASASGLLLTGELFF.

The table lists this clone with a count of one. Distinct nucleotide sequences in the sample also encode this CDR3. This rearrangement joins TRBV9 to TRBJ2-1; 11 bases line up with TRBD2. Per germline, CDR1 SGDLS and CDR2 YYNGEE. The J segment lost 4 bases and the V segment lost 1 base, leaving 1 base of the junction unmatched. CDR3 length: 15 amino acids. CDR3 bases: TGTGCCAGCAGCGTAAGACTAGCGGGATACAATGAGCAGTTCTTC. Amino acid sequence: CASSVRLAGYNEQFF.

The count of this clone is one. V gene TRBV6-6 combines with J gene TRBJ2-3; D perhaps matches TRBD2 (5 bases). The germline CDR1 and CDR2 sequences are MNHNY and SVGAGI (reference sequence). Deletions cut 6 bases from V and 6 bases from J, with 13 bases between. This CDR3 comprises 13 residues. The CDR3 region is CASRPTERDTQYF. CDR3 nucleotide sequence: TGTGCCAGCAGGCCGACGGAGCGGGATACGCAGTATTTT.

As for this clone: This CDR3 is also generated by other DNA sequences in the sample. The chain joins TRBV11-2 to TRBJ2-5; D assignment may be TRBD1 or TRBD2 (6 bases each). V dropped 5 bases and J dropped 4 bases, with 14 bases sitting between them. Germline CDR1 and CDR2: SGHAT and FQNNGV. The CDR3 sequence is 14 residues long. The CDR3 protein is CASSLRGGGETQYF. CDR3 nucleotide sequence: TGTGCCAGCAGCCTACGAGGGGGAGGAGAGACCCAGTACTTC.

The CDR3 nucleotides are TGCGCCAGCAGCCGAAGGGGGACTAGCGATTTCAATGAGCAGTTCTTC. This sequence encodes CASSRRGTSDFNEQFF. This chain links TRBV4-1 with TRBJ2-1; 10 bases match TRBD2. This CDR3 is built from 16 residues. V was pared by 4 bases and J by 6 bases, with 9 bases of the junction left unmatched. In germline, CDR1 is MGHRA, CDR2 YSYEKL.

The chain uses TRBV15 and TRBJ2-5; 8 nucleotides align to TRBD1. The CDR3 sequence is 18 residues long. V lost 5 bases and J lost 5; bases outside the gene matches: 19. CDR1 is LNHNV and CDR2 is YYDKDF in the germline V gene (reference sequence). The CDR3 sequence is CATSRYGQGRLGGETQYF. The CDR3 nucleotides are TGTGCCACCAGCCGTTATGGACAGGGACGGCTAGGGGGGGAGACCCAGTACTTC.

The chain couples TRBV9 to TRBJ2-1, with 10 bases that match TRBD2. V trimming: 0 bases; J trimming: 1 base; junction bases outside the gene matches: 7. The germline V gene encodes CDR1 SGDLS and CDR2 YYNGEE. The CDR3 loop spans 18 amino acids. The CDR3 coding sequence is TGTGCCAGCAGCGTAGCGAGCGGGGGGGCCTGGTCCTACAATGAGCAGTTCTTC. Translated, it gives CASSVASGGAWSYNEQFF. The variable domain in full, completed from reference TRBV9 and TRBJ2-1, reads DSGVTQTPKHLITATGQRVTLRCSPRSGDLSVYWYQQSLDQGLQFLIQYYNGEERAKGNILERFSAQQFPDLHSELNLSSLELGDSALYFCASSVASGGAWSYNEQFFGPGTRLTVL.

The gene calls are TRBV7-8 and TRBJ2-7, with TRBD2 matching 10 bases. CDR1 SGHVS and CDR2 FQNEAQ come from the germline V gene. The CDR3 runs 14 residues. V shed 5 bases, J shed 9 bases, and the junction held 10 bases outside the gene matches. Here the CDR3 DNA reads TGTGCCAGCAGCCGACCGGGACTAGCGTGGGGGCAGTACTTC. Translation gives CASSRPGLAWGQYF. The full variable domain, in which reference TRBV7-8 and TRBJ2-7 provide the parts outside the CDR3, is GAGVSQSPRYKVAKRGQDVALRCDPISGHVSLFWYQQALGQGPEFLTYFQNEAQLDKSGLPSDRFFAERPEGSVSTLKIQRTQQEDSAVYLCASSRPGLAWGQYFGPGTRLTVT.

V is TRBV6-1 and J is TRBJ1-5; the D gene is possibly TRBD1 (5 bases). V dropped 4 bases and J dropped 6 bases, with 22 bases sitting between them. This CDR3 is 17 amino acids long. CDR1 and CDR2 from the germline V gene are MNHNS and SASEGT. The CDR3, as DNA: TGTGCCAGCAGTGTGGGCACCGGGACTTTGTCTGTTCAGCCCCAGCATTTT. This gives the protein CASSVGTGTLSVQPQHF.

The DNA for the CDR3 is TGTGCCAGCAGGACTTTTGACGTGAACACTGAAGCTTTCTTT. This codes for CASRTFDVNTEAFF. The V gene is TRBV2, the J gene TRBJ1-1; no clear D. Deletions cut 6 bases from V and 0 bases from J, with 11 bases between. The V gene's germline CDR1 is SNHLY and CDR2 FYNNEI. This CDR3 region has 14 residues.

Comment on this clone: The junction and the germline gene differ at one end; a read error may be behind it. The chain uses TRBV4-1 and TRBJ1-4; weak D call: TRBD1 (6 bases). CDR1 and CDR2 from the germline V gene are MGHRA and YSYEKL. This CDR3 contains 15 residues. The DNA for the CDR3 is TGCGCCAGCAGCCAAGTGGGACAAACTAAGGAAAAACTGTTTTTT. It codes for CASSQVGQTKEKLFF.

The CDR3 protein is CASSLGSDRGFEQYF. The DNA of the CDR3 is TGTGCCAGCAGCTTGGGATCGGACAGGGGGTTCGAGCAGTACTTC. The chain recombines TRBV5-4 with TRBJ2-7; 10 bases agree with TRBD1. The V segment lost 0 bases and the J segment 6 bases; nucleotides outside the gene matches: 6. This CDR3 has 15 residues. Germline loops: CDR1 SGHNT, CDR2 YYREEE (reference sequence).

The chain links TRBV25-1 to TRBJ2-7; D ambiguous. V lost 7 bases, J lost 2 bases, and 12 bases lay in between. The CDR3 contains 13 residues. Germline V gives CDR1 MGHDK, CDR2 SYGVNS. CDR3 sequence (DNA): TGTGCCAGCACTGGGCAAGCAGCCTACGAGCAGTACTTC. Translating it yields CASTGQAAYEQYF.

The chain has TRBV5-4 and TRBJ2-7; maybe TRBD1 (5 bases). Germline V lookup: CDR1 SGHNT, CDR2 YYREEE (reference sequence). The CDR3 loop spans 14 amino acids. The ends were cut back, 3 bases at V and 1 base at J, with 11 bases in the middle. CDR3 in amino acids: CASSSRASSYEQYF. CDR3 DNA sequence: TGTGCCAGCAGCTCCAGGGCTTCTTCCTACGAGCAGTACTTC.

This chain links TRBV2 with TRBJ1-4; a possible D gene is TRBD1 (5 bases). Trimming shortened V by 11 bases and J by 5 bases, and 18 bases separated the two germline ends. The V gene's germline CDR1 is SNHLY and CDR2 FYNNEI. CDR3 length: 14 amino acids. Written as DNA, the CDR3 is TGTGCCGGTACCGCCTCGGGACGGAATGAAAAACTGTTTTTT. Encoded protein: CAGTASGRNEKLFF.

The V call is TRBV2, the J call TRBJ2-7, with 7 bases that match TRBD1. J lost 3 bases, V lost 7 bases, and 9 bases had no gene match. The CDR3 covers 14 residues. The germline CDR1 and CDR2 sequences are SNHLY and FYNNEI. The CDR3, as DNA: TGTGCCAGCAATGATGCAGGGGGATACTACGAGCAGTACTTC. It yields the protein CASNDAGGYYEQYF.